The 15 T cell receptor beta chains in this list originate from one sample, sequenced in a study of Tregs in tolerant kidney transplant recipients. Repertoires were generated with immunoSEQ multiplex PCR, while TCRdb's copy carries only in-frame clones and drops some. The profile shows under 100,000 clones, more than 90% of them singletons. Sequencing was done on a sample of CD8+ T cells from blood. These receptors originate from a human donor in good health.

The genes are TRBV2 and TRBJ1-1, with TRBD1 as a possible D gene (5 bases). The CDR3 consists of 13 residues. CDR1 is SNHLY and CDR2 is FYNNEI in the germline V gene. V gave up 7 bases and J gave up 11 bases, with 20 bases separating them. Here the CDR3 DNA reads TGTGCCAGCATCCCCAATGTCAGGGTAAGGGCTTTCTTT. This encodes CASIPNVRVRAFF.

This chain uses TRBV19 with TRBJ2-7; D unresolved. CDR3 length: 13 residues. From germline, CDR1 is LNHDA and CDR2 SQIVND (reference sequence). V was cut by 5 bases and J by 2 bases, with 10 bases left in between. CDR3 residues: CASSSAAAYEQYF. The DNA for the CDR3 is TGTGCCAGTAGTTCCGCGGCGGCCTACGAGCAGTACTTC.

A few counts support this clone. The CDR3 bases are TGTGCCAGCAGTTACGTGGCACAGGGATACACTGAAGCTTTCTTT. Protein: CASSYVAQGYTEAFF. The rearrangement uses TRBV6-5 and TRBJ1-1; possible D gene TRBD1, 6 bases. V dropped 2 bases and J dropped 3 bases, with 13 bases sitting between them. Germline V lookup: CDR1 MNHEY, CDR2 SVGAGI. The CDR3 loop spans 15 amino acids.

V is TRBV2 and J is TRBJ1-1; TRBD1 aligns across 9 bases. After removal of 7 bases from V and 3 bases from J, the junction contained 3 bases not matched to a gene. The CDR3 length is 13 residues. Germline V CDR1 and CDR2: SNHLY, FYNNEI. CDR3: CASNRQGDTEAFF. The CDR3 nucleotides read TGTGCCAGCAATAGACAGGGGGACACTGAAGCTTTCTTT.

Concerning this clone itself: A junction end diverges from the germline sequence, so it may reflect a read error. J is TRBJ2-5 and V is TRBV11-2, with TRBD2 matching 13 bases. Germline V gives CDR1 SGHAT, CDR2 FQNNGV. The CDR3 extends over 12 amino acids. The CDR3 DNA reads TGTGCCAGCAGCCGAGAAGGACTAGCGGGAGACTTC. Encoded protein: CASSREGLAGDF.

V gene TRBV12-5 combines with J gene TRBJ2-5; D is undetermined. Germline CDR1 LGHNT, CDR2 FRNRAP. The CDR3 covers 14 residues. V was pared by 7 bases and J by 0 bases, with 12 bases between. CDR3 coding DNA: TGTGCTAGTGCCCCTGGCAGGTACCAAGAGACCCAGTACTTC. It specifies CASAPGRYQETQYF.

V and J are TRBV27 and TRBJ2-4; no firm D call. Germline CDR1 reads MNHEY; CDR2 reads SMNVEV (reference sequence). V gave up 10 bases and J gave up 5 bases, with 9 bases separating them. CDR3 length: 11 residues. CDR3 protein: CATAQQNIQYF. The CDR3 DNA follows: TGTGCCACCGCCCAGCAAAACATTCAGTACTTC.

This chain uses TRBV9 with TRBJ2-3; TRBD2 matches 8 bases. Trimming removed 0 bases from V and 1 base from J; junction bases left unmatched: 7. From germline, CDR1 is SGDLS and CDR2 YYNGEE. The CDR3 is made up of 17 amino acids. CDR3 residues: CASSVGERGWGTDTQYF. The DNA of the CDR3 is TGTGCCAGCAGCGTAGGGGAGCGGGGGTGGGGCACAGATACGCAGTATTTT. Full variable domain (remainder filled in from reference TRBV9 and TRBJ2-3): DSGVTQTPKHLITATGQRVTLRCSPRSGDLSVYWYQQSLDQGLQFLIQYYNGEERAKGNILERFSAQQFPDLHSELNLSSLELGDSALYFCASSVGERGWGTDTQYFGPGTRLTVL.

V and J are TRBV4-1 and TRBJ2-7; D could derive from TRBD1 or TRBD2 (5 bases each). V lost 0 bases, J lost 3 bases, and 15 bases lay in between. In germline, CDR1 is MGHRA, CDR2 YSYEKL. This CDR3 contains 16 residues. CDR3 sequence reads: CASSQDTGAGYYEQYF. CDR3 nucleotides: TGCGCCAGCAGCCAAGATACCGGGGCAGGTTACTACGAGCAGTACTTC.

The chain employs TRBV19 and TRBJ2-1; the match to TRBD2 covers 14 bases. V trimming: 2 bases; J trimming: 6 bases; junction bases outside the gene matches: 15. CDR3 size: 20 residues. The germline V gene encodes CDR1 LNHDA and CDR2 SQIVND (reference sequence). The CDR3 sequence is CASSIRAGLAGGIRGNEQFF. CDR3 nucleotide sequence: TGTGCCAGTAGTATACGCGCCGGACTAGCGGGAGGCATCCGAGGCAATGAGCAGTTCTTC.

The chain is built from TRBV5-4 and TRBJ2-7; 8 nucleotides agree with TRBD2. The CDR3 spans 15 residues. CDR1 and CDR2 from the germline V gene are SGHNT and YYREEE (reference sequence). V lost 4 bases, J lost 4 bases, and 10 bases stayed unmatched. The CDR3, as DNA: TGTGCCAGCAGCGAGGCTAGCGGGTACACATACGAGCAGTACTTC. Its protein product is CASSEASGYTYEQYF.

This chain connects TRBV4-1 to TRBJ2-7, with D hard to call. The CDR3 totals 13 residues. V lost 1 base and J lost 4, with 8 bases in between. Germline CDR1 reads MGHRA; CDR2 reads YSYEKL. As DNA, the CDR3 is TGCGCCAGCAGCCAAGGGACGGAGTACGAGCAGTACTTC. Translation gives CASSQGTEYEQYF.

J is TRBJ2-1 and V is TRBV4-1, with 8 bases matching TRBD2. The CDR3 is made up of 17 amino acids. V lost 4 bases, J lost 6 bases, and 14 bases stayed unmatched. Germline CDR1 and CDR2: MGHRA and YSYEKL. CDR3 sequence (DNA): TGCGCCAGCAGCCGAGCTCCGGGACTAGAGGGTCGCAATGAGCAGTTCTTC. It specifies CASSRAPGLEGRNEQFF.

On this clone: Other DNA sequences in the sample encode the same CDR3. The CDR3 nucleotides are TGTGCCAGCAGTGAAAGAACATTTAATGAGCAGTTCTTC. Protein: CASSERTFNEQFF. The chain employs TRBV6-4 and TRBJ2-1, with unresolved D. CDR1 is MRHNA, CDR2 SNTAGT, per germline. Trimming left V 3 bases short and J 7 bases short, with 10 bases between. The CDR3 contains 13 residues.

The rearrangement uses TRBV19 and TRBJ1-1; the D is unclear. The V gene lost 5 bases and the J gene lost 5 bases, with 15 bases spanning the gap. The CDR3 sequence is 14 residues long. Germline V CDR1 and CDR2: LNHDA, SQIVND (reference sequence). The CDR3 protein is CASSRPKGATEAFF. CDR3 bases: TGTGCCAGTAGTCGTCCGAAGGGCGCGACTGAAGCTTTCTTT.